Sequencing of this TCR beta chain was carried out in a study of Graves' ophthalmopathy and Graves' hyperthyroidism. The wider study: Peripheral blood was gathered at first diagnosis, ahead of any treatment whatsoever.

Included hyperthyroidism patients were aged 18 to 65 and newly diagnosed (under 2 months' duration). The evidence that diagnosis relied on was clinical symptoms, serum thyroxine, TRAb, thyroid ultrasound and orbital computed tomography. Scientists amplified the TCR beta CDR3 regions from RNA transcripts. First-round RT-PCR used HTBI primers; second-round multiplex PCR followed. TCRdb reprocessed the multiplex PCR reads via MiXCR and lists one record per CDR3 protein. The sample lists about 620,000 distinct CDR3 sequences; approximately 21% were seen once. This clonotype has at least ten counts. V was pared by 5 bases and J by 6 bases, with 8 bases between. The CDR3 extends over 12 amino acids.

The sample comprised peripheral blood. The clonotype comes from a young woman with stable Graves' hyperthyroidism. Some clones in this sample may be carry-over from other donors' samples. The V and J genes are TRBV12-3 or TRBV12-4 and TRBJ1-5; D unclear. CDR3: CASSTTGQPQHF. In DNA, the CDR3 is TGTGCCAGCAGTACCACGGGTCAGCCCCAGCATTTT.